This passage covers 26 T cell receptor beta chains from one sample sequenced in a study of CD8+CD57+ T cells in acquired aplastic anemia. CDR3 and TCR beta VDJ profiling relied on a genomic DNA template. One entry per CDR3 protein, called by TCRdb with MiXCR from the reads. The table includes just over 450,000 distinct CDR3 sequences, around 32% detected once. CD8+CD57+ cell expansion, shown by flow cytometry, had occurred in the patients selected for sequencing. What was sequenced was sorted CD4+, CD8+, or CD8+CD57+ T cells (not recorded which) from PBMCs. These receptors were collected from a human donor with aplastic anemia.

This clonotype was seen ten or more times. One end of the junction fails to match germline, which may point to a read error. This sequence joins TRBV2 and TRBJ2-3; D uncertain. CDR3 length: 14 residues. Germline V CDR1 and CDR2: SNHLY, FYNNEI. The CDR3 loop reads CASREEPSTDTQYF. In DNA, the CDR3 is TGTGCCAGCAGGGAAGAGCCAAGCACAGATACGCAGTATTTT.

This chain joins TRBV12-3 or TRBV12-4 and TRBJ2-5; TRBD1 matches at 9 bases. The CDR3 contains 15 residues. Trimming at V came to 5 bases and at J to 4 bases, leaving 8 bases not matched to a gene. This CDR3 reads CASSDSTGGGETQYF. CDR3 in DNA: TGTGCCAGCAGTGACTCGACAGGGGGTGGAGAGACCCAGTACTTC.

The V gene is TRBV11-3, the J gene TRBJ2-7; 8 nucleotides align to TRBD1. V was clipped by 5 bases and J by 7 bases; unmatched bases: 13. CDR3 length equals 15 residues. The V gene's germline CDR1 is SGHNT and CDR2 YENEEA. This CDR3 is CASSPIRQGFGEQYF. Here the CDR3 DNA reads TGTGCCAGCAGCCCTATTCGACAGGGGTTTGGGGAGCAGTACTTC.

This clonotype was recorded at least ten times. V and J are TRBV19 and TRBJ2-2; D possibly corresponds to TRBD2 (6 bases). This CDR3 has 15 amino acids. Trimming removed 4 bases from V and 7 bases from J, with 16 bases in between. Germline CDR1 reads LNHDA; CDR2 reads SQIVND (reference sequence). The CDR3 is CASSRGDGGYGELFF. The CDR3 DNA follows: TGTGCCAGTAGTAGGGGGGACGGGGGATACGGGGAGCTGTTTTTT.

Details on this clonotype: A much larger clone lies one base from this, so it may be a read error. The J gene is TRBJ2-5, the V gene TRBV25-1; no reliable D call. Germline V lookup: CDR1 MGHDK, CDR2 SYGVNS. The CDR3 covers 15 residues. This chain's CDR3 is CASSEGILTQGTQYF. The CDR3 nucleotides read TGTGCCAGCAGTGAAGGGATCCTAACCCAAGGGACCCAGTACTTC.

In this sample, this clonotype turned up many times. The V and J genes are TRBV2 and TRBJ2-7, with D possibly being TRBD2 (7 bases). The CDR3 runs to 15 residues. Germline CDR1 and CDR2: SNHLY and FYNNEI. The V end was cut by 5 bases, the J end by 5 bases, with 19 bases between. As DNA, the CDR3 is TGTGCCAGCAGTCCCGGGCGGGGGCAGCTCCACGAGCAGTACTTC. This encodes CASSPGRGQLHEQYF.

Comments on this clonotype: A read error is possible here, since a much larger clone lies one base away. V is TRBV6-1 and J is TRBJ1-2; TRBD1 matches at 9 bases. The CDR3 is 14 amino acids. Germline V CDR1 and CDR2: MNHNS, SASEGT. The DNA of the CDR3 is TGTGCCAGCACCACAGGACAGGGGACGAATGGCTGCACCTTC. This translates into CASTTGQGTNGCTF.

This chain uses TRBV13 with TRBJ2-5, with 10 positions matching TRBD2. The CDR3 extends over 19 amino acids. J was trimmed by 3 bases and V by 0 bases; bases with no gene match: 13. Germline V lookup: CDR1 PRHDT, CDR2 FYEKMQ (reference sequence). The CDR3 is CASSLGLGLAARNKETQYF. The CDR3 DNA is TGTGCCAGCAGCTTAGGCCTAGGACTAGCGGCGCGGAATAAAGAGACCCAGTACTTC.

This clonotype was recorded at least ten times. The J gene is TRBJ1-2, the V gene TRBV19, with 9 bases lining up with TRBD1. V trimming: 6 bases; J trimming: 6 bases; junction bases outside the gene matches: 5. Germline V gives CDR1 LNHDA, CDR2 SQIVND (reference sequence). CDR3 length: 13 residues. The CDR3 nucleotides read TGTGCCAGTAGGATGACAGGGGGGGATGGCTACACCTTC. Translated: CASRMTGGDGYTF. Full variable domain (outside the CDR3, taken from reference TRBV19 and TRBJ1-2): DGGITQSPKYLFRKEGQNVTLSCEQNLNHDAMYWYRQDPGQGLRLIYYSQIVNDFQKGDIAEGYSVSREKKESFPLTVTSAQKNPTAFYLCASRMTGGDGYTFGSGTRLTVV.

This clonotype was recorded at least ten times. CDR3 region: CASSLPPYGYTF. DNA of the CDR3: TGTGCCAGCAGCTTACCTCCCTATGGCTACACCTTC. J is TRBJ1-2 and V is TRBV7-9; D ambiguous. This CDR3 has 12 residues. Germline CDR1 reads SEHNR; CDR2 reads FQNEAQ (reference sequence). With 2 bases removed from V and 4 bases from J, the gap between germline ends came to 5 bases.

CDR3 sequence (DNA): TGTGCCCGCTTGCAAGATTTCAATTCACCCCTCCACTTT. This gives the protein CARLQDFNSPLHF. V gene TRBV10-3 combines with J gene TRBJ1-6, with D unresolved. Germline V gene data show CDR1 as ENHRY and CDR2 as SYGVKD. The CDR3 is made up of 13 amino acids. V was trimmed by 11 bases and J by 7 bases, leaving 15 bases between them.

This sequence joins TRBV30 and TRBJ1-6; D is perhaps TRBD1 (5 bases). Per the germline V gene, CDR1 is GTSNPN and CDR2 is SVGIG (reference sequence). V was trimmed by 0 bases and J by 10 bases, leaving 16 bases between them. The CDR3 contains 15 residues. DNA of the CDR3: TGTGCCTGGAGTGTTTCGGGGCAGGGAAGATCACCCCTCCACTTT. It translates to CAWSVSGQGRSPLHF.

The J gene is TRBJ1-2, the V gene TRBV30; D gene unclear. Germline V gene sequence: CDR1 GTSNPN, CDR2 SVGIG (reference sequence). With 1 base removed from V and 4 bases from J, the gap between germline ends came to 13 bases. This CDR3 is built from 14 residues. In DNA, the CDR3 is TGTGCCTGGAGTGGTCTGGCCAGAGGCTATGGCTACACCTTC. This gives the protein CAWSGLARGYGYTF.

The J gene is TRBJ2-7, the V gene TRBV30, with 7 bases lining up with TRBD1. The V segment lost 4 bases and the J segment 3 bases; nucleotides outside the gene matches: 9. The CDR3 contains 14 residues. Germline CDR1 is GTSNPN and CDR2 is SVGIG (reference sequence). Here the CDR3 DNA reads TGTGCCTGGAAACTTCCGGGACAGAACTACGAGCAGTACTTC. It specifies CAWKLPGQNYEQYF.

In its sample, this clonotype was seen a few times. The chain combines TRBV14 with TRBJ2-7; 9 bases are a match to TRBD2. Germline trimming cut 6 bases from V and 6 bases from J; bases unmatched to any gene: 15. Germline lookup yields CDR1 SGHDN and CDR2 FVKESK. The CDR3 runs 16 residues. The CDR3 here is CASSRSSGISGGEQYF. The CDR3 DNA reads TGTGCCAGCAGTCGATCTAGCGGGATAAGCGGGGGCGAGCAGTACTTC.

This clonotype was picked up many times. The rearrangement joins TRBV20-1 to TRBJ2-7; 9 positions agree with TRBD2. CDR3 length: 13 amino acids. CDR1 DFQATT and CDR2 SNEGSKA come from the germline V gene (reference sequence). V trimming: 6 bases; J trimming: 2 bases; junction bases outside the gene matches: 5. For the CDR3, the DNA is TGCAGTGCGAGACTAGCGGTTACCTACGAGCAGTACTTC. Protein product: CSARLAVTYEQYF.

Only a few counts were recorded for this clonotype. The chain joins TRBV7-3 to TRBJ2-1, with no clear D. The V and J ends lost 2 bases and 5 bases respectively, with 10 bases between them. The CDR3 covers 14 residues. CDR1 is SGHTA, CDR2 FQGTGA, per germline. CDR3 amino acids: CASSLGKTNNEQFF. The CDR3 coding sequence is TGTGCCAGCAGCTTAGGGAAGACGAACAATGAGCAGTTCTTC.

The chain has TRBV5-1 and TRBJ1-4, with 8 bases that match TRBD1. Germline lookup yields CDR1 SGHRS and CDR2 YFSETQ. The CDR3 consists of 17 residues. J was trimmed by 1 base and V by 4 bases; bases with no gene match: 9. For the CDR3, the DNA is TGCGCCAGCAGCCTTGGACAGGGAACGGGAACTAATGAAAAACTGTTTTTT. Amino acid sequence: CASSLGQGTGTNEKLFF.

This chain joins TRBV25-1 and TRBJ1-2; D not certain. This CDR3 comprises 11 residues. Germline V lookup: CDR1 MGHDK, CDR2 SYGVNS. V dropped 5 bases and J dropped 8 bases, with 9 bases sitting between them. DNA of the CDR3: TGTGCCAGCAGTTCAGACTGGGGCTACACCTTC. Its protein is CASSSDWGYTF.

Concerning this clonotype itself: Mismatch with germline at one junction end may stem from a read error. The chain combines TRBV7-3 with TRBJ2-7, with a possible D match to TRBD1 (6 bases). Germline lookup yields CDR1 SGHTA and CDR2 FQGTGA. CDR3 length: 13 residues. The CDR3 sequence: CASDARGSSEQYF. CDR3 nucleotide sequence: TGTGCCAGCGACGCCAGGGGTTCCTCCGAGCAGTACTTC. The whole variable domain, remainder taken from reference TRBV7-3 and TRBJ2-7, is GAGVSQTPSNKVTEKGKYVELRCDPISGHTALYWYRQSLGQGPEFLIYFQGTGAADDSGLPNDRFFAVRPEGSVSTLKIQRTERGDSAVYLCASDARGSSEQYFGPGTRLTVT.

J is TRBJ1-5 and V is TRBV6-1; D not certain. The V and J ends lost 6 bases and 2 bases respectively, with 14 bases between them. CDR3 length: 15 amino acids. Per germline, CDR1 MNHNS and CDR2 SASEGT. The CDR3 sequence: CASRAVFYGNQPQHF. CDR3 nucleotide sequence: TGTGCCAGCAGGGCAGTGTTTTATGGCAATCAGCCCCAGCATTTT.

About this clonotype itself: Its ends do not fully match the called genes, so a read error is possible. The V call is TRBV10-3, the J call TRBJ1-5; a weak D match, TRBD1 (6 bases). This CDR3 region has 13 residues. The V gene's germline CDR1 is ENHRY and CDR2 SYGVKD. CDR3 nucleotides: TGTGCCGTCGGCGGGGACAAAGATCAGCCCCAGCGTTTT. Translation: CAVGGDKDQPQRF.

The genes are TRBV10-3 and TRBJ2-1; 10 bases agree with TRBD1. Germline assignment: CDR1 ENHRY and CDR2 SYGVKD. The CDR3 has 16 amino acids. Trimming cost V 8 bases and J 5 bases; bases outside gene matches: 12. Here the CDR3 DNA reads TGTGCCATCTCGCCACGTCCGGGACAGGGGAACAATGAGCAGTTCTTC. This encodes CAISPRPGQGNNEQFF.

A remark on this clonotype: Germline and junction disagree at one end, which may indicate a read error. CDR3: CNEGHGYTF. CDR3 DNA: TGCAATGAGGGTCATGGCTACACCTTC. V gene TRBV2 combines with J gene TRBJ1-2; D gene unclear. Germline V gene lookup returns CDR1 SNHLY and CDR2 FYNNEI. The CDR3 runs to 9 residues.

This clonotype was counted at least ten times. V gene TRBV14 combines with J gene TRBJ2-7, with TRBD2 as a possible D gene (5 bases). The V and J ends lost 0 bases and 4 bases respectively, with 16 bases between them. The length of the CDR3 is 16 residues. Germline values: CDR1 SGHDN, CDR2 FVKESK. The CDR3, as DNA: TGTGCCAGCAGCCAAGAGAGGGATTTGGTCGTGTACGAGCAGTACTTC. Translating gives CASSQERDLVVYEQYF.

This clonotype was counted at least ten times. V and J are TRBV15 and TRBJ2-5; D gene uncertain. CDR3 length: 14 residues. Trimming took off 0 bases at V and 4 bases at J, with 9 bases between the two ends. Germline CDR1 and CDR2: LNHNV and YYDKDF (reference sequence). CDR3 nucleotides: TGTGCCACCAGCAGAGAGGCAGGTGGAGAGACCCAGTACTTC. Protein sequence: CATSREAGGETQYF. Filled out from reference TRBV15 and TRBJ2-5, the complete variable domain reads DAMVIQNPRYQVTQFGKPVTLSCSQTLNHNVMYWYQQKSSQAPKLLFHYYDKDFNNEADTPDNFQSRRPNTSFCFLDIRSPGLGDTAMYLCATSREAGGETQYFGPGTRLLVL.